This is a list of T cell receptor beta chains from one sample in a study of T cell responses to AZD1222 COVID-19 vaccine. TCRdb's table, derived via immunoSEQ multiplex PCR, lists solely in-frame clones and lacks some. Here the sample spans approximately 120,000 clones, 65% to 90% being singletons. Sequencing used peripheral blood, obtained 28 days after the second AZD1222 dose. The receptor set was obtained from an adult who received the AZD1222 COVID-19 vaccine. Both conserved end residues are trimmed from each CDR3.

v_call	j_call	cdr3_aa
TRBV7-2	TRBJ2-5	ASKMVGGPETQY
TRBV24-1	TRBJ2-1	ATSDPGLADFNEQF
TRBV19	TRBJ1-1	ASSIHPVSEAF
TRBV5-1	TRBJ2-3	ASSLVLASTDTQY
TRBV19	TRBJ1-5	ASTGGAGQPQH
TRBV12-3/TRBV12-4	TRBJ1-1	ASSLAF
TRBV9	TRBJ1-1	ASSGTSDRPNTEAF
TRBV23-1	TRBJ2-3	ASSQSYYRTGAPPDTQY
TRBV7-2	TRBJ1-1	ASSRGKNTEAF
TRBV19	TRBJ1-2	ASSTPAGGVSGYT
TRBV18	TRBJ1-2	ASSPPGSSGDVYGYT
TRBV4-1	TRBJ2-3	ASSQVPAGRTDTQY
TRBV13	TRBJ1-2	ASSGTGTLGGYT
TRBV28	TRBJ2-7	ASSTRQLLSYEQY
TRBV6-5	TRBJ1-2	ASSYLGGSGYT
TRBV12-5	TRBJ2-5	ASGDGSNSETQY
TRBV11-2	TRBJ2-7	ASSFGTGFSYEQY
TRBV9	TRBJ2-5	ASSVNFIRVRIETQY
TRBV5-1	TRBJ1-4	ASSFGQPNEKLF
TRBV23-1	TRBJ2-5	ASSSRQEGGQETQY
TRBV5-4	TRBJ1-4	ASSDSNRDGNEKLF
TRBV7-2	TRBJ1-2	ASTSVSTGYGYT
TRBV19	TRBJ1-3	ASSARTGLSGNTIY
TRBV7-9	TRBJ1-1	ASSFGGTGGTEAF
TRBV24-1	TRBJ1-2	ATSDLPDYGYT
TRBV24-1	TRBJ1-5	ATSDLLGRGQH
TRBV9	TRBJ1-2	ASSVGGAANYGYT
TRBV3-1/TRBV3-2	TRBJ2-6	ASSQDPTGTADSGANVLT
TRBV3-1/TRBV3-2	TRBJ1-2	ASSRMTGPYGYT
TRBV7-8	TRBJ1-4	ASSLVVGGAGEKLF
TRBV9	TRBJ2-1	ASSVEGQRNNEQF
TRBV6-1	TRBJ1-1	ASSDGQHLGAF
TRBV6-5	TRBJ2-7	ASSYNISSYEQY
TRBV10-2	TRBJ1-5	ASSELNPSRASNQPQH
TRBV7-2	TRBJ1-2	ASSPGRANYGGYT
TRBV10-3	TRBJ1-4	AIQRTTNEKLF
TRBV15	TRBJ2-3	ATSRGVATQY
TRBV7-2	TRBJ1-4	ASSLDAGVGEKLF
TRBV27	TRBJ1-4	ASSFLRGGGNEKLF
TRBV20-1	TRBJ2-3	SASGASGGTDTQY
TRBV7-2	TRBJ1-1	ASSFSVTANTEAF
TRBV11-2	TRBJ2-1	ASSLEGLAGGIYNEQF
TRBV19	TRBJ2-3	ATRPMDRNTDTQY
TRBV6-2/TRBV6-3	TRBJ2-2	ASSPPGGITGELF
TRBV9	TRBJ2-6	ASSVPRGGANVLT
TRBV9	TRBJ1-6	ASSDRRQSNSPLH
TRBV5-6	TRBJ1-1	ASSLERGYTEAF
TRBV9	TRBJ2-1	ASSVAVNEQF